This passage covers 30 T cell receptor beta chains from one sample sequenced in a study of OX40 agonist ivuxolimab in advanced cancers. Measured with immunoSEQ multiplex PCR; TCRdb has only the in-frame clones, and not every one. The table lists about 61,000 clones, about 86% of them singletons. The starting material was CD4+ or CD8+ T cells sorted from blood, obtained in a trial of the OX40 agonist ivuxolimab. These TCRs come from an adult with an advanced solid tumor such as melanoma, head and neck, liver or kidney cancer.

The V and J genes are TRBV19 and TRBJ2-7; D is perhaps TRBD1 (6 bases). Looked up from germline, CDR1 is LNHDA and CDR2 is SQIVND (reference sequence). The CDR3 is 14 amino acids. The V end was cut by 3 bases, the J end by 1 base, with 10 bases between. CDR3 protein: CASSIVGTSYEQYF. DNA for the CDR3: TGTGCCAGTAGTATCGTCGGGACATCCTACGAGCAGTACTTC.

In its sample, this clone is medium-sized. The gene calls are TRBV7-8 and TRBJ2-6, with D unclear. Germline-derived CDR1 and CDR2 are SGHVS and FQNEAQ. The length of the CDR3 is 14 residues. Trimming cost V 3 bases and J 4 bases, with 7 bases left between them. The CDR3 reads CASSFSSGANVLTF. The CDR3, as DNA: TGTGCCAGCAGCTTTTCCTCAGGGGCCAACGTCCTGACTTTC.

The rearrangement joins TRBV7-2 to TRBJ2-1, with 11 bases aligning to TRBD1. This CDR3 is 15 amino acids long. CDR1 is SGHTA, CDR2 FQGNSA, per germline. V dropped 4 bases and J dropped 3; count of bases not matched to a gene: 2. This CDR3 reads CASSSGTGGYNEQFF. Written as DNA, the CDR3 is TGTGCCAGCAGCTCCGGGACAGGGGGCTACAATGAGCAGTTCTTC.

CDR3 region: CASSATGLGGLYEQYF. In DNA, the CDR3 is TGTGCCAGCAGCGCCACAGGGTTGGGGGGTTTATACGAGCAGTACTTC. V is TRBV7-2 and J is TRBJ2-7; perhaps D is TRBD1 or TRBD2 (6 bases each). The germline gives CDR1 SGHTA, CDR2 FQGNSA. Deletions cut 5 bases from V and 4 bases from J, with 21 bases between. The length of the CDR3 is 16 residues.

Only one count was recorded for this clone. The rearrangement uses TRBV5-4 and TRBJ2-2; weak D call: TRBD2 (6 bases). CDR1 is SGHNT and CDR2 is YYREEE in the germline V gene (reference sequence). Trimming pared 4 bases from V and 0 bases from J, leaving 10 bases between. This CDR3 is built from 15 residues. As DNA, the CDR3 is TGTGCCAGCAGCGGGTGGAGGGCGAACACCGGGGAGCTGTTTTTT. Its protein is CASSGWRANTGELFF. The complete variable domain, with remaining parts taken from reference TRBV5-4 and TRBJ2-2, reads ETGVTQSPTHLIKTRGQQVTLRCSSQSGHNTVSWYQQALGQGPQFIFQYYREEENGRGNFPPRFSGLQFPNYSSELNVNALELDDSALYLCASSGWRANTGELFFGEGSRLTVL.

This chain joins TRBV27 and TRBJ2-7; D gene uncertain. Trimming removed 4 bases from V and 4 bases from J, with 8 bases in between. The CDR3 extends over 12 amino acids. The germline CDR1 and CDR2 sequences are MNHEY and SMNVEV (reference sequence). The CDR3 sequence is CASSSVPYEQYF. The DNA of the CDR3 is TGTGCCAGCAGTTCAGTGCCTTACGAGCAGTACTTC.

This clone occurred a few times. The chain combines TRBV4-2 with TRBJ1-1, with D tentatively TRBD1 (5 bases). Trimming took 3 bases from V and 7 from J, leaving 9 bases between them. This CDR3 has 12 residues. Germline CDR1 is LGHNA and CDR2 is YNFKEQ. The CDR3 nucleotides read TGTGCCAGCAGCCAGCAGGGCGTTGAAGCTTTCTTT. Protein sequence: CASSQQGVEAFF.

The CDR3 reads CASSTGLATYNEQFF. DNA of the CDR3: TGTGCCAGTAGTACCGGACTAGCAACTTACAATGAGCAGTTCTTC. This chain links TRBV19 with TRBJ2-1; 8 bases match TRBD2. V gave up 4 bases and J gave up 4 bases; unmatched junction bases: 6. This CDR3 is 15 amino acids long. Germline V CDR1 and CDR2: LNHDA, SQIVND (reference sequence).

The chain carries TRBV28 and TRBJ1-4, with TRBD1 matching 10 bases. This CDR3 is 15 amino acids long. The trim removed 5 bases at V and 5 bases at J, leaving 5 bases unmatched. Germline CDR1 is MDHEN and CDR2 is SYDVKM. The CDR3 DNA reads as TGTGCCAGCAGTCGGGACAGGGGATGGAATGAAAAACTGTTTTTT. Amino acid sequence: CASSRDRGWNEKLFF.

This chain links TRBV11-2 with TRBJ2-7, with D perhaps being TRBD1 or TRBD2 (5 bases each). The CDR3 sequence is 15 residues long. Trimming shortened V by 1 base and J by 4 bases, and 14 bases separated the two germline ends. CDR1 SGHAT and CDR2 FQNNGV come from the germline V gene. CDR3 nucleotide sequence: TGTGCCAGCAGCTTAGGTTCGGGGCCGGGGTACGAGCAGTACTTC. Translated: CASSLGSGPGYEQYF. Complete variable domain (other parts from reference TRBV11-2 and TRBJ2-7): EAGVAQSPRYKIIEKRQSVAFWCNPISGHATLYWYQQILGQGPKLLIQFQNNGVVDDSQLPKDRFSAERLKGVDSTLKIQPAKLEDSAVYLCASSLGSGPGYEQYFGPGTRLTVT.

The chain has TRBV18 and TRBJ1-3; D is uncertain. CDR1 is KGHSH and CDR2 is LQKENI in the germline V gene. This CDR3 is built from 13 residues. The V and J ends lost 5 bases and 4 bases respectively, with 9 bases between them. The CDR3 region has the DNA TGTGCCAGCTCATCCGCAAAAGGAAACACCATATATTTT. It specifies CASSSAKGNTIYF.

This clone was detected only once. The J gene is TRBJ1-3, the V gene TRBV7-8; D unresolved. The CDR3 has 10 residues. The V and J ends lost 5 bases and 7 bases respectively, with 3 bases between them. Germline lookup yields CDR1 SGHVS and CDR2 FQNEAQ. DNA for the CDR3: TGTGCCAGCAGCGGCAACACCATATATTTT. Amino acids: CASSGNTIYF.

The rearrangement links TRBV6-6 to TRBJ1-2; 8 bases align to TRBD1. Trimming took 1 base from V and 2 from J; bases not matched to a gene: 6. This CDR3 is 16 amino acids long. Germline-derived CDR1 and CDR2 are MNHNY and SVGAGI (reference sequence). The CDR3 DNA reads TGTGCCAGCAGTTACTTAAGACAGGGGAGGAACTATGGCTACACCTTC. It yields the protein CASSYLRQGRNYGYTF.

This chain joins TRBV6-4 and TRBJ1-6, with D possibly TRBD1 on 6 matching bases. CDR3 length equals 14 residues. Trimming pared 3 bases from V and 7 bases from J, leaving 10 bases between. The germline CDR1 and CDR2 sequences are MRHNA and SNTAGT. In nucleotides, the CDR3 is TGTGCCAGCAGTGATAGGGGGGGAAATTCACCCCTCCACTTT. Encoded protein: CASSDRGGNSPLHF.

The chain links TRBV19 to TRBJ1-4; 7 bases align to TRBD1. From germline, CDR1 is LNHDA and CDR2 SQIVND (reference sequence). V dropped 4 bases and J dropped 8; count of bases not matched to a gene: 10. The CDR3 spans 15 residues. The CDR3 sequence is CASSTSTGAREKLFF. The CDR3 region has the DNA TGTGCCAGTAGTACTTCAACAGGGGCGCGGGAAAAACTGTTTTTT.

A single count supports this clone. This chain connects TRBV15 to TRBJ2-5; 8 nucleotides match TRBD1. The DNA matches TRBJ2-7 better at its end, which makes the J call doubtful. Germline V gene sequence: CDR1 LNHNV, CDR2 YYDKDF (reference sequence). This CDR3 contains 14 residues. The CDR3 sequence is CATSRTGGTYEQYF. The CDR3 bases are TGTGCCACCAGCCGAACAGGGGGTACCTACGAGCAGTACTTC.

This clone was observed a single time. This chain links TRBV7-6 with TRBJ2-7; D is possibly TRBD2 (7 bases). The CDR3 contains 15 residues. Trimming stripped 1 base from V and 4 bases from J, with 14 bases between. Germline loops: CDR1 SGHVS, CDR2 FNYEAQ. This chain's CDR3 is CASSLGGGVGYEQYF. For the CDR3, the DNA is TGTGCCAGCAGCTTAGGCGGGGGCGTTGGTTACGAGCAGTACTTC.

The rearrangement links TRBV19 to TRBJ2-1; 11 bases are shared with TRBD2. Trimming cost V 5 bases and J 4 bases; bases outside gene matches: 7. The CDR3 has 16 amino acids. From germline, CDR1 is LNHDA and CDR2 SQIVND (reference sequence). CDR3 region: CASSGASGGNYNEQFF. CDR3 nucleotides: TGTGCCAGTAGTGGGGCTAGCGGGGGGAATTACAATGAGCAGTTCTTC.

The CDR3 coding sequence is TGCGCCAGCAGCCTCGGCCTACTAGCGGGAGAGACAGATACGCAGTATTTT. This codes for CASSLGLLAGETDTQYF. The V and J genes are TRBV5-1 and TRBJ2-3; 11 positions match TRBD2. The CDR3 contains 17 residues. The trim removed 4 bases at V and 3 bases at J, leaving 10 bases unmatched. Germline loops: CDR1 SGHRS, CDR2 YFSETQ. Full variable domain (remainder filled in from reference TRBV5-1 and TRBJ2-3): KAGVTQTPRYLIKTRGQQVTLSCSPISGHRSVSWYQQTPGQGLQFLFEYFSETQRNKGNFPGRFSGRQFSNSRSEMNVSTLELGDSALYLCASSLGLLAGETDTQYFGPGTRLTVL.

The chain links TRBV18 to TRBJ2-5, with TRBD1 identical over 7 bases. Germline V gene lookup returns CDR1 KGHSH and CDR2 LQKENI. V lost 4 bases and J lost 5; bases outside the gene matches: 7. This CDR3 contains 14 residues. Here the CDR3 reads CASSLSGTEETQYF. DNA for the CDR3: TGTGCCAGCTCACTTTCCGGGACAGAGGAGACCCAGTACTTC.

The V gene is TRBV19, the J gene TRBJ1-1; 8 bases are shared with TRBD1. After removal of 7 bases from V and 0 bases from J, the junction contained 4 bases not matched to a gene. The V gene's germline CDR1 is LNHDA and CDR2 SQIVND (reference sequence). The CDR3 is made up of 14 amino acids. The CDR3 nucleotides read TGTGCCAGTACCCGGACAGGGCTGAACACTGAAGCTTTCTTT. This sequence encodes CASTRTGLNTEAFF.

The chain links TRBV28 to TRBJ2-2, with a weak D call TRBD1 (6 bases). Germline CDR1 MDHEN, CDR2 SYDVKM. V dropped 8 bases and J dropped 1 base, with 8 bases sitting between them. This CDR3 is 13 amino acids long. The CDR3 DNA is TGTGCCAGCGGGACACAGAACACCGGGGAGCTGTTTTTT. Translated, it gives CASGTQNTGELFF.

J is TRBJ1-5 and V is TRBV5-6; D possibly corresponds to TRBD1 (5 bases). CDR3 size: 15 residues. Trimming took off 0 bases at V and 6 bases at J, with 13 bases between the two ends. In germline, CDR1 is SGHDT, CDR2 YYEEEE. CDR3: CASSLGAGPGQPQHF. As DNA, the CDR3 is TGTGCCAGCAGCTTGGGCGCAGGGCCCGGTCAGCCCCAGCATTTT. Combining the CDR3 with reference TRBV5-6 and TRBJ1-5 gives the whole variable domain DAGVTQSPTHLIKTRGQQVTLRCSPKSGHDTVSWYQQALGQGPQFIFQYYEEEERQRGNFPDRFSGHQFPNYSSELNVNALLLGDSALYLCASSLGAGPGQPQHFGDGTRLSIL.

The V and J genes are TRBV11-2 and TRBJ2-7; TRBD2 matches at 7 bases. CDR1 and CDR2 from the germline V gene are SGHAT and FQNNGV. The V and J ends lost 4 bases and 0 bases, in that order; junction bases with no gene match: 0. This CDR3 contains 13 residues. The CDR3 nucleotides read TGTGCCAGCAGCTGGGGGGGCTCCTACGAGCAGTACTTC. It codes for CASSWGGSYEQYF. Full variable domain (rest looked up from reference TRBV11-2 and TRBJ2-7): EAGVAQSPRYKIIEKRQSVAFWCNPISGHATLYWYQQILGQGPKLLIQFQNNGVVDDSQLPKDRFSAERLKGVDSTLKIQPAKLEDSAVYLCASSWGGSYEQYFGPGTRLTVT.

The chain couples TRBV7-9 to TRBJ1-1; the D gene is possibly TRBD1 (6 bases). This CDR3 has 15 residues. CDR1 is SEHNR, CDR2 FQNEAQ, per germline (reference sequence). V lost 5 bases and J 2 bases, leaving 15 bases between the germline ends. The CDR3, as DNA: TGTGCCAGCAGCCAACCAACAGGGATAAACACTGAAGCTTTCTTT. Amino acid sequence: CASSQPTGINTEAFF.

In DNA form, the CDR3 reads TGTGCCAGCTCACCACGTAGTGGCGAGCAGTACTTC. Its protein product is CASSPRSGEQYF. V and J are TRBV18 and TRBJ2-5, with D uncertain. The J call is doubtful: the DNA matches TRBJ2-7 better. The CDR3 has 12 amino acids. The germline V gene encodes CDR1 KGHSH and CDR2 LQKENI.

The chain has TRBV19 and TRBJ1-5; TRBD1 might be the D (5 bases). Germline CDR1 and CDR2: LNHDA and SQIVND (reference sequence). Trimming took 6 bases from V and 3 from J, leaving 15 bases between them. The CDR3 covers 15 residues. The CDR3 protein is CASSGGRGINQPQHF. In DNA form, the CDR3 reads TGTGCCAGTAGCGGGGGAAGGGGAATCAATCAGCCCCAGCATTTT.

The chain joins TRBV19 to TRBJ2-2; TRBD1 might be the D (5 bases). CDR1 is LNHDA, CDR2 SQIVND, per germline (reference sequence). CDR3 length: 14 residues. Trimming pared 8 bases from V and 3 bases from J, leaving 13 bases between. The DNA for the CDR3 is TGTGCCAGTGGCCAAGGGGTCGACACCGGGGAGCTGTTTTTT. Its translation: CASGQGVDTGELFF.

The chain joins TRBV6-6 to TRBJ2-3; D possibly corresponds to TRBD2 (5 bases). The CDR3 runs to 15 residues. CDR1 and CDR2 (germline): MNHNY, SVGAGI (reference sequence). V was pared by 6 bases and J by 2 bases, with 15 bases between. The CDR3 loop is CASSPSGLITDTQYF. DNA for the CDR3: TGTGCCAGCAGCCCCAGTGGACTGATCACAGATACGCAGTATTTT.

The CDR3 loop is CASSLAEAGWGTDTQYF. Written as DNA, the CDR3 is TGCGCCAGCAGCTTGGCCGAGGCGGGGTGGGGCACAGATACGCAGTATTTT. The J gene is TRBJ2-3, the V gene TRBV5-1; the D gene is possibly TRBD2 (6 bases). V was shortened by 0 bases and J by 1 base, with 15 bases between the two germline ends. CDR1 is SGHRS, CDR2 YFSETQ, per germline. The CDR3 has 17 amino acids. Full variable domain (outside the CDR3, taken from reference TRBV5-1 and TRBJ2-3): KAGVTQTPRYLIKTRGQQVTLSCSPISGHRSVSWYQQTPGQGLQFLFEYFSETQRNKGNFPGRFSGRQFSNSRSEMNVSTLELGDSALYLCASSLAEAGWGTDTQYFGPGTRLTVL.